This TCR beta chain was retrieved from a study of CD8 T cells in ankylosing spondylitis. General study findings and limits: Past research had described some motif variants in reactive arthritis synovial fluid and blood. Clones tied to disease were said to be significantly enriched in matched ankylosing spondylitis synovial fluid. For ankylosing spondylitis blood, a TCR beta motif of about eight highly homologous variants appeared characteristic.

5'-RACE, quantitative and with molecular barcodes, yielded the TCR beta libraries. TCRdb fed the 5' RACE reads into MiXCR, producing one record per CDR3 protein. The table records some 140,000 distinct CDR3 sequences, roughly 6.6% of them present only once. Trimming removed 2 bases from V and 1 base from J, with 14 bases in between. This CDR3 spans 16 amino acids. This clonotype occurred many times. The antigen remains unidentified. The receptor's source is a female donor with ankylosing spondylitis or in good health (not recorded which). The sample comprised blood, either unsorted or a sorted T cell fraction (not recorded which). This sequence joins TRBV12-3 or TRBV12-4 and TRBJ1-2; D is unclear. CDR3 protein: CASSLIAGGINYGYTF. Written as DNA, the CDR3 is TGTGCCAGCAGTTTAATCGCAGGCGGAATTAACTATGGCTACACCTTC.